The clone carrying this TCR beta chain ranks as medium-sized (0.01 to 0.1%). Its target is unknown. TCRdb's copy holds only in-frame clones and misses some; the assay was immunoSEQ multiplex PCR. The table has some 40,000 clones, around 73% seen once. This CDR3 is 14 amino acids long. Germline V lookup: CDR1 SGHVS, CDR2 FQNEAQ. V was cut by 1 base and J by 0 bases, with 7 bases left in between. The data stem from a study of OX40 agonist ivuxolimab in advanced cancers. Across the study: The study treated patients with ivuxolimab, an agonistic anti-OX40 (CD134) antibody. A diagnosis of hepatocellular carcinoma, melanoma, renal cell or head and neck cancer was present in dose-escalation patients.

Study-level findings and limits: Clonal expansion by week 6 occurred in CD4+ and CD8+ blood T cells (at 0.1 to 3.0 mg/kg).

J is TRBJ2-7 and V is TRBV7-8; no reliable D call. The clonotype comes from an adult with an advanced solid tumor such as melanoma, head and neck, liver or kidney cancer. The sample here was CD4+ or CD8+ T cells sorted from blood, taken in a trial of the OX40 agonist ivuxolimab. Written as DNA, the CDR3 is TGTGCCAGCAGCTTAGAACCTGTCTCCTACGAGCAGTACTTC. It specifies CASSLEPVSYEQYF.